This T cell receptor beta chain derives from a study of siplizumab effects on memory and regulatory T cells. Findings and caveats of the study: Unstimulated subsets accounted for the mapping of only a minor share of the clones that were alloreactive. Reactions containing siplizumab showed mappable alloreactive CD4+ clones averaging 68.8% Treg-derived, versus under 30% in controls. The study found naive T cells seemingly more diverse than memory cells and seemingly major alloresponse contributors.

Each sample had 9 x 10^4 or so TCR templates assayed. Method: immunoSEQ multiplex PCR; TCRdb's copy keeps in-frame clones and lacks some. The sample has roughly 120,000 clones, 94% seen once; the top ten hold roughly 1.7%. In the case of this clone: The antigen remains undetermined.

CDR3 length equals 15 residues. Trimming took 0 bases from V and 2 from J; bases not matched to a gene: 1. CDR1 and CDR2 from the germline V gene are SGHDT and YYEEEE. The specimen sequenced was non-Treg CD4+ T cells sorted from blood. The chain has TRBV5-6 and TRBJ1-2; 10 nucleotides align to TRBD1. This clonotype originated in a human donor in good health. The chain's CDR3 is CASSLGTGGNYGYTF. The CDR3, as DNA: TGTGCCAGCAGCTTGGGGACAGGGGGGAACTATGGCTACACCTTC.